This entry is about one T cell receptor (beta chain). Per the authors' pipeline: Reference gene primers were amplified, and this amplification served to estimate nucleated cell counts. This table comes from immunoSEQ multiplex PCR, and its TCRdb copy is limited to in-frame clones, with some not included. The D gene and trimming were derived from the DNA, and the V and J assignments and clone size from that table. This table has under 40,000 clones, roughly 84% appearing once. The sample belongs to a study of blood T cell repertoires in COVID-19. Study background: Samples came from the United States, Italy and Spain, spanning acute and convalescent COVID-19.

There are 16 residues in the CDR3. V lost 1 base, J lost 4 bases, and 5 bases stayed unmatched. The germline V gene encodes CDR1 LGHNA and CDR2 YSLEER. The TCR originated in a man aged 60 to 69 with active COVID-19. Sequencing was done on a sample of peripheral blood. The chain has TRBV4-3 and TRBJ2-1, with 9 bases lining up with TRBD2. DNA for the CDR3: TGCGCCAGCAGCCAAGGGCCAGCGGGGGGATACAATGAGCAGTTCTTC. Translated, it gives CASSQGPAGGYNEQFF.